A single T cell receptor (beta chain) is shown here with its context. This clone was seen once. Its target antigen remains unknown. No base-level quality is on record; no much larger clone is a single base apart. Collaborating institutions collected whole blood in K2EDTA tubes following their own protocols. Collaborator samples were shipped for TCRbeta analysis as frozen whole blood, isolated PBMCs, or DNA extracted from either sample type. These data originate in a study of blood T cell repertoires in COVID-19 (dated by TCRdb to about 2020). For the wider study: Samples from collaborators originated in the United States, Italy and Spain and spanned both the acute and convalescent phases of COVID-19. The prospective study material was composed of cDNA or gDNA derived from T cells, B-cell-depleted T cells, or PBMCs. Sample metadata almost always included a de-identified subject ID, COVID-19 status, age in years and sex. Samples came from the ongoing ImmuneRACE study (first 160 participants) plus 1,254 subjects from 6 global collaborators. Where HLA class I and class II types were available, the types were taken from metadata supplied by the sample provider, not from assay-based typing. Subjects who had been exposed to COVID-19, were actively infected with it, or had recovered from it provided the deeply sampled blood TCRbeta repertoires that made up the dataset. The repertoires were released in a freely available public database meant as a resource for research on the immune response to SARS-CoV-2. On the study overall, not on this receptor specifically: The quantity of clinical and demographic metadata differed by source and by participant and was supplied without curation.

Counted from cysteine to phenylalanine, this CDR3 has 15 amino acids. The CDR3 DNA has 45 bases and is translated from base 1. Reading the germline V gene gives CDR1 SGHAT and CDR2 FQNNGV. Unmatched junction bases come to 6, with V trimmed by 2 bases and J by 5 bases. TCRbeta CDR3 regions were amplified from genomic DNA by means of the immunoSEQ Assay, a bias-controlled multiplex PCR. On the study's bioinformatics: Nucleated cell counts per sample were estimated from amplification of reference gene primers within the assay. To quantify the absolute abundance of each unique TCRbeta CDR3 rearrangement, sequence reads were collapsed and filtered. Productive Simpson clonality was computed per sample as the square root of Simpson's diversity index over productive rearrangements. What TCRdb holds here is the immuneACCESS table cut down to in-frame rearrangements. Part of the clones is not present; checked against another copy, under half of the missing clones reflect an unresolved V gene, and the others are unexplained. The V and J calls and clone size are taken from that table; D and trimming were inferred from the DNA. In all, the sample holds 180,000 or so clones, and 80% to 90% of those were seen once. The ten top clones hold about 8.2% of the sample.

Source material: peripheral blood. This TCR came from a man aged 60 to 69 with acute or convalescent COVID-19. The sequence joins TRBV11-2 to TRBJ2-7, and 10 junctional nucleotides match TRBD2. The CDR3 in this case is CASSLQPSGSDEQYF. The sequenced DNA is TGTGCCAGCAGCTTACAGCCTAGCGGGAGCGACGAGCAGTACTTC.